Each of the 29 T cell receptor beta chains below was sequenced from the same sample in a study of monozygotic twins with inflammatory bowel disease. TCRdb re-called the 5' RACE reads; one entry per CDR3 protein, DNA not given. This sample's table reports 200,000 to 250,000 distinct CDR3 sequences. What was sequenced was blood. Source of these receptors: a human donor with ulcerative colitis or Crohn's disease, or a healthy co-twin of an affected twin (not recorded which).

This chain joins TRBV11-3 and TRBJ2-1. CDR1 and CDR2 from the germline V gene are SGHNT and YENEEA. This CDR3 contains 12 residues. The CDR3 loop is CASSQNHYEQFF.

This chain joins TRBV20-1 and TRBJ2-1; as DNA is missing, the TRBD1 call by TCRdb cannot be tested. CDR1 and CDR2 (germline): DFQATT, SNEGSKA (reference sequence). This CDR3 has 12 amino acids. The CDR3 protein is CSTSALYNEQFF.

This chain links TRBV12-3 or TRBV12-4 with TRBJ1-1; absent DNA, TCRdb's TRBD1 call cannot be checked. The CDR3 is 15 residues long. The CDR3 region is CASSFKWGSNTEAFF.

The J gene is TRBJ1-2, the V gene TRBV5-1; TCRdb lists TRBD1, though no DNA is available to test this call. The CDR3 is 15 residues long. Germline V gives CDR1 SGHRS, CDR2 YFSETQ. This CDR3 is CASSLAGHINYGYTF.

This rearrangement joins TRBV20-1 to TRBJ2-7; the TCRdb call, TRBD2, lacks DNA for checking. Per the germline V gene, CDR1 is DFQATT and CDR2 is SNEGSKA (reference sequence). This CDR3 comprises 15 residues. CDR3 protein: CSARSAGTGSYEQYF.

This chain connects TRBV7-2 to TRBJ2-1. This CDR3 comprises 11 residues. Germline values: CDR1 SGHTA, CDR2 FQGNSA. This CDR3 reads CASSSGFEQFF. The complete variable domain, with remaining parts taken from reference TRBV7-2 and TRBJ2-1, reads GAGVSQSPSNKVTEKGKDVELRCDPISGHTALYWYRQSLGQGLEFLIYFQGNSAPDKSGLPSDRFSAERTGGSVSTLTIQRTQQEDSAVYLCASSSGFEQFFGPGTRLTVL.

This chain connects TRBV5-1 to TRBJ2-2. The CDR3 is 14 amino acids. Per the germline V gene, CDR1 is SGHRS and CDR2 is YFSETQ. CDR3 sequence reads: CASSLEQNTGELFF.

This chain links TRBV7-8 with TRBJ2-7; TCRdb proposes TRBD2, but this gene call is untestable without DNA. The CDR3 has 17 amino acids. The germline gives CDR1 SGHVS, CDR2 FQNEAQ. The CDR3 is CASSLGWTSGPSYEQYF.

This chain uses TRBV5-4 with TRBJ2-3; the TRBD2 assignment by TCRdb is unverifiable without DNA. From germline, CDR1 is SGHNT and CDR2 YYREEE (reference sequence). The CDR3 spans 18 residues. The CDR3 spells CASSLGQGTSGGTDTQYF.

The genes are TRBV5-1 and TRBJ2-5. Looked up from germline, CDR1 is SGHRS and CDR2 is YFSETQ. The CDR3 has 12 residues. This CDR3 reads CASNLLGETQYF.

The rearrangement uses TRBV3-1 and TRBJ1-2; TCRdb indicates TRBD1, and absent DNA this call remains unverified. Germline CDR1 LGHDT, CDR2 YNNKEL (reference sequence). The CDR3 is 16 amino acids. This chain's CDR3 is CASSQDPTTPHGGYTF.

The genes are TRBV27 and TRBJ2-7; TCRdb picks TRBD1, but there is no DNA to check that call. CDR1 is MNHEY and CDR2 is SMNVEV in the germline V gene (reference sequence). The CDR3 loop spans 14 amino acids. The CDR3 loop is CASSSNDPRYEQYF.

The rearrangement links TRBV20-1 to TRBJ2-1; TCRdb returns TRBD2, unconfirmable since there is no DNA. The CDR3 has 11 residues. CDR1 DFQATT and CDR2 SNEGSKA come from the germline V gene (reference sequence). The CDR3 sequence is CSALGGGEQFF.

The V gene is TRBV5-1, the J gene TRBJ2-1; the D gene TCRdb calls, TRBD2, cannot be checked with no DNA. The germline CDR1 and CDR2 sequences are SGHRS and YFSETQ. The CDR3 covers 16 residues. The chain's CDR3 is CASSSTSGGAYNKQFF.

The gene calls are TRBV7-8 and TRBJ2-1; checking the TCRdb D call of TRBD1 is not possible without DNA. The germline V gene has CDR1 SGHVS and CDR2 FQNEAQ. The CDR3 contains 13 residues. This chain's CDR3 is CASSPGAGNEQFF.

The chain couples TRBV7-8 to TRBJ2-7. Germline values: CDR1 SGHVS, CDR2 FQNEAQ. The CDR3 spans 12 residues. CDR3 in amino acids: CASSPETYEQYF.

This chain links TRBV9 with TRBJ1-6; the TCRdb call, TRBD1, lacks DNA for checking. CDR3 length: 15 amino acids. The germline CDR1 and CDR2 sequences are SGDLS and YYNGEE. The CDR3 is CASSVTGMADSPLHF. The whole variable domain, filled in from reference TRBV9 and TRBJ1-6, reads DSGVTQTPKHLITATGQRVTLRCSPRSGDLSVYWYQQSLDQGLQFLIQYYNGEERAKGNILERFSAQQFPDLHSELNLSSLELGDSALYFCASSVTGMADSPLHFGNGTRLTVT.

The rearrangement uses TRBV7-9 and TRBJ1-3. The CDR3 has 15 residues. Germline values: CDR1 SEHNR, CDR2 FQNEAQ (reference sequence). The CDR3 spells CASILTPSVGNTIYF.

This chain links TRBV7-9 with TRBJ2-3; checking the TCRdb D call of TRBD2 is not possible without DNA. From germline, CDR1 is SEHNR and CDR2 FQNEAQ (reference sequence). The CDR3 has 15 residues. The CDR3 is CASSFRGGSTDTQYF.

This chain joins TRBV11-2 and TRBJ1-1; there is no DNA to check the TCRdb D call of TRBD1. The CDR3 loop spans 15 amino acids. CDR1 SGHAT and CDR2 FQNNGV come from the germline V gene. The CDR3 region is CASSNRGTMNTEAFF.

The chain carries TRBV13 and TRBJ2-7; TCRdb designates TRBD1, a call that cannot be tested without DNA. Germline CDR1 and CDR2: PRHDT and FYEKMQ (reference sequence). The CDR3 loop spans 15 amino acids. CDR3: CASSGGGKLTYEQYF.

V and J are TRBV20-1 and TRBJ2-7. This CDR3 comprises 13 residues. CDR1 and CDR2 from the germline V gene are DFQATT and SNEGSKA (reference sequence). The CDR3 loop is CSASEPSSYEQYF.

The chain is built from TRBV18 and TRBJ1-1; checking the TCRdb D call of TRBD1 is not possible without DNA. CDR3 length: 14 amino acids. Germline CDR1 reads KGHSH; CDR2 reads LQKENI. CDR3 protein: CASSPETANTEAFF.

The V call is TRBV5-1, the J call TRBJ2-1. Germline V CDR1 and CDR2: SGHRS, YFSETQ. The length of the CDR3 is 12 residues. The CDR3 sequence is CASSSQSREQFF.

The CDR3 reads CASRDRGRDEQFF. The chain has TRBV28 and TRBJ2-1; TCRdb designates TRBD1, a call that cannot be tested without DNA. The CDR3 runs to 13 residues. In germline, CDR1 is MDHEN, CDR2 SYDVKM.

The rearrangement joins TRBV20-1 to TRBJ2-2; as DNA is missing, the TRBD2 call by TCRdb cannot be tested. The CDR3 extends over 15 amino acids. In germline, CDR1 is DFQATT, CDR2 SNEGSKA (reference sequence). CDR3 amino acids: CSASPLGRSSGELFF.

The genes are TRBV12-2 and TRBJ1-3; there is no DNA to check the TCRdb D call of TRBD1. TRBV12-2 is labeled a pseudogene. This CDR3 is built from 18 residues. CDR3 loop: CASRLASGQGAGGNTIYF.

The J gene is TRBJ1-5, the V gene TRBV12-3 or TRBV12-4. This CDR3 is 14 amino acids long. The CDR3 reads CASSPRGGGQPQHF.

The chain links TRBV7-2 to TRBJ1-2; absent DNA, TCRdb's TRBD1 call cannot be checked. This CDR3 comprises 16 residues. Germline V gene lookup returns CDR1 SGHTA and CDR2 FQGNSA. The CDR3 protein is CASSPQGGGSSYGYTF. Drawing the rest from reference TRBV7-2 and TRBJ1-2, the complete variable domain is GAGVSQSPSNKVTEKGKDVELRCDPISGHTALYWYRQSLGQGLEFLIYFQGNSAPDKSGLPSDRFSAERTGGSVSTLTIQRTQQEDSAVYLCASSPQGGGSSYGYTFGSGTRLTVV.